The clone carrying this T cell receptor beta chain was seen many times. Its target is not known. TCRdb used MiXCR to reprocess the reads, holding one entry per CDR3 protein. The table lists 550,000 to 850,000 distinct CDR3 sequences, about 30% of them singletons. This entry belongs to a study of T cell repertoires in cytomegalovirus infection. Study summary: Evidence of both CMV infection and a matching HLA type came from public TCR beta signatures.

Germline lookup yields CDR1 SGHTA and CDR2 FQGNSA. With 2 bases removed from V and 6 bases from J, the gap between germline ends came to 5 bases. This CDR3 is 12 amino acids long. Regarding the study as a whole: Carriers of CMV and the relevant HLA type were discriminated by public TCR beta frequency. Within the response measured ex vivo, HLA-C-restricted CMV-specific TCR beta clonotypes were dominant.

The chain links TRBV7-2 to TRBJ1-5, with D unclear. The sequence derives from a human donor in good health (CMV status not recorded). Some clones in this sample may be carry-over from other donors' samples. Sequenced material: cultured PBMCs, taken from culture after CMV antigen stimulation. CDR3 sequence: CASSLMGQPQHF. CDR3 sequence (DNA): TGTGCCAGCAGCTTAATGGGTCAGCCCCAGCATTTT.